This entry is about one T cell receptor (beta chain). Its antigen is not known. The data derive from a study of cytotoxic CD8 clonotypes in ibrutinib-treated CLL. Looking at the study overall: Response specimens were obtained following a median treatment duration of around 12 months, with a range of 6 to 36. Study outcomes and limitations: Under treatment, the uncommon public clonotypes either contracted or remained stable.

Generated by immunoSEQ multiplex PCR, the TCRdb table keeps only in-frame clones and is missing some. The sample lists roughly 130,000 clones; about 91% were seen once. This sequence originates from a human donor with chronic lymphocytic leukemia. This specimen consisted of PBMCs, obtained after 12 months of ibrutinib treatment.

CDR3: CASSENTDTQYF. CDR3 sequence (DNA): TGCGCCAGCAGTGAGAACACAGATACGCAGTATTTT. This chain joins TRBV10-1 and TRBJ2-3; D remains unclear. Germline CDR1 reads WNHNN; CDR2 reads SYGVQD (reference sequence). The CDR3 sequence is 12 residues long. V lost 2 bases, J lost 2 bases, and 2 bases lay in between.